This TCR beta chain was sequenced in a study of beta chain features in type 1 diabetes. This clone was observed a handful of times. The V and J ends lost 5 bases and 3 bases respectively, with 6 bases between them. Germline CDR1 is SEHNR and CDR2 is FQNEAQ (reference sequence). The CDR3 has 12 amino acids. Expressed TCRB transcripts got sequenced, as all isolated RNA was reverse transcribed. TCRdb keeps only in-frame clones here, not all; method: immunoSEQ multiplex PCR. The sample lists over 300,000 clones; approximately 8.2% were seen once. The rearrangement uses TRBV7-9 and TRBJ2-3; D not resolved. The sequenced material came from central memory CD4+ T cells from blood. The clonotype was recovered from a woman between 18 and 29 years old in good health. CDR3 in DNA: TGTGCCAGCAGCCCATATACAGATACGCAGTATTTT. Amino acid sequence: CASSPYTDTQYF. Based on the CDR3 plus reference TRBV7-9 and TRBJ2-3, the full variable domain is DTGVSQNPRHKITKRGQNVTFRCDPISEHNRLYWYRQTLGQGPEFLTYFQNEAQLEKSRLLSDRFSAERPKGSFSTLEIQRTEQGDSAMYLCASSPYTDTQYFGPGTRLTVL.